This TCR beta chain was sequenced in a study of blood T cell repertoires in COVID-19. As for the study in general: The United States, Italy and Spain supplied acute and convalescent COVID-19 samples.

The length of the CDR3 is 14 residues. Per the germline V gene, CDR1 is LNHDA and CDR2 is SQIVND (reference sequence). V was pared by 5 bases and J by 1 base, with 8 bases between. Sequencing was performed with immunoSEQ multiplex PCR; in TCRdb, only in-frame clones are kept and a portion is missing. Of hundreds of thousands of clones listed, roughly 80% were seen once; the top ten hold approximately 7.5%. Seattle patients were enrolled while actively infected and followed longitudinally. The sequence was obtained from a woman of 80 years or more with COVID-19, enrolled during active disease. Sequenced: peripheral blood. The J gene is TRBJ1-4, the V gene TRBV19; perhaps TRBD1 as D (5 bases). This CDR3 reads CASSRDRTNEKLFF. CDR3 in DNA: TGTGCCAGTAGTCGTGACAGAACTAATGAAAAACTGTTTTTT.